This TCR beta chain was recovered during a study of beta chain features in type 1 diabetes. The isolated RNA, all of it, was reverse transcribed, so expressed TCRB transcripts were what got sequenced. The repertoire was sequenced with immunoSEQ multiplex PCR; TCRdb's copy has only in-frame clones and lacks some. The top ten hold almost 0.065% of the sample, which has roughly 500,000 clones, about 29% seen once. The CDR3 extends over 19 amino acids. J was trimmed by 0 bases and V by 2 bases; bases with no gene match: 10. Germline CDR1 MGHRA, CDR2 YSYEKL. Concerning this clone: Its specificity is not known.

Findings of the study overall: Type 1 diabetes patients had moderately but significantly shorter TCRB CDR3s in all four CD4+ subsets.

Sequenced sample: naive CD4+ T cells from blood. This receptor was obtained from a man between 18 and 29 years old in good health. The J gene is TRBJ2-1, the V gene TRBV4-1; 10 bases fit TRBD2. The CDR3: CASSQTGLAQMSSYNEQFF. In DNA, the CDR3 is TGCGCCAGCAGCCAAACGGGACTAGCGCAGATGAGCTCCTACAATGAGCAGTTCTTC.